This T cell receptor (beta chain) was profiled in a study of cytomegalovirus exposure and HLA in healthy donors. Deletions cut 5 bases from V and 3 bases from J, with 20 bases between. Per the germline V gene, CDR1 is MGHRA and CDR2 is YSYEKL. CDR3 length: 17 residues. Overall study results and limits: The study recorded around 160 TCR beta chains that were cytomegalovirus-associated.

A remark on this clone: Its cognate antigen is unknown.

Some clones are missing from TCRdb's copy, which holds only in-frame ones; the method was immunoSEQ multiplex PCR. The sample includes about 82,000 clones, over 85% seen only once; the top ten take about 0.7%. The sequence was collected from a woman aged 18-30 years in good health and CMV-seronegative. The sample comprised PBMCs. The chain carries TRBV4-1 and TRBJ1-5; TRBD1 is a possible D gene (5 bases). CDR3 nucleotides: TGCGCCAGCAGCACCCCGGGTGGCAGGGACTCCAATCAGCCCCAGCATTTT. It yields the protein CASSTPGGRDSNQPQHF.